This TCR beta chain comes out of a study of blood T cell repertoires in COVID-19. Looking at the study overall: COVID-19 samples collected from the United States, Italy and Spain covered acute and convalescent phases. T cells, B-cell-depleted T cells, or PBMCs provided the cDNA or gDNA that served as material.

Losses at the gene ends were 3 bases for V and 0 bases for J; bases not matched to a gene: 8. Germline V CDR1 and CDR2: DFQATT, SNEGSKA (reference sequence). The CDR3 runs 17 residues. Study processing details: It was from reference gene primer amplification that nucleated cell counts were estimated. TCRdb keeps only in-frame clones here, not all; method: immunoSEQ multiplex PCR. Clone size and V and J calls were adopted from that table, with D and trimming inferred from the DNA. Here the sample spans 200,000 to 250,000 clones, roughly 88% being singletons. This receptor was identified in a man aged 50 to 59 with active or convalescent COVID-19. Source material: peripheral blood. The rearrangement links TRBV20-1 to TRBJ2-1; 10 bases are a match to TRBD2. CDR3 nucleotide sequence: TGCAGTGCTAGTATGCTGGCTAGCGGGAGCTCCTACAATGAGCAGTTCTTC. This sequence encodes CSASMLASGSSYNEQFF.